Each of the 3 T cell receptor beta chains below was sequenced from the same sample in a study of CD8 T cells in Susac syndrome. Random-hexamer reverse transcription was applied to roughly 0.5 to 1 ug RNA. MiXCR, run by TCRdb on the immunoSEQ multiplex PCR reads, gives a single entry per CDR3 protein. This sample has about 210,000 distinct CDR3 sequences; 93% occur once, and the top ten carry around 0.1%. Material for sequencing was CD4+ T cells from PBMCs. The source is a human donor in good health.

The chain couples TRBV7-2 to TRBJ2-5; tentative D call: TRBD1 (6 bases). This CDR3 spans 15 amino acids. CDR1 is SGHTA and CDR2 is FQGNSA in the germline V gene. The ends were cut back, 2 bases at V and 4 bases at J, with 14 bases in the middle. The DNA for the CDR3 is TGTGCCAGCAGCTTACAGAGACAGGTTAGAGAGACCCAGTACTTC. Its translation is CASSLQRQVRETQYF.

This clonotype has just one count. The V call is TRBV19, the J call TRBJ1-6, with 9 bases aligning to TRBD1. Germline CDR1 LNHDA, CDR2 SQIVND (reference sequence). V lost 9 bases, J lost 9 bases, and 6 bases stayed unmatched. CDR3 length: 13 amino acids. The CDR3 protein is CASTGTGISPLHF. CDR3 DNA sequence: TGTGCCAGCACCGGGACAGGGATTTCACCCCTCCACTTT.

For the CDR3, the DNA is TGTGCCAGCAGTGAGTCCAGGGTTAATGAGCAGTTCTTC. It translates to CASSESRVNEQFF. The chain has TRBV6-4 and TRBJ2-1; possibly TRBD1 for D (5 bases). Looked up from germline, CDR1 is MRHNA and CDR2 is SNTAGT. CDR3 length: 13 residues. The V end lost 3 bases, the J end lost 7 bases, and 10 bases lay between the germline ends.